This paragraph reports one TCR beta chain. In this sample, this clone turned up a few times. Its specific antigen is unknown. It has no much larger one-base neighbor in the sample; base qualities were not kept. The cohort comprised 710 or so healthy bone marrow donors. All cohort members were sampled while nominally healthy, although unrecorded immune exposures were likely present. The donor tested CMV seronegative, placing the donor among the approximately 400 seronegative members of the cohort. Each donor provided a peripheral blood sample, and peripheral blood mononuclear cells were used for TCR beta sequencing. Genomic DNA was extracted from the blood cell samples with the Qiagen DNeasy Blood Extraction Kit. The V and J ends are trimmed by 1 base and 3 bases, leaving 13 bases between them. The CDR1 and CDR2 encoded by the germline V gene are MGHRA and YSYEKL. From its cysteine to its phenylalanine, the CDR3 spans 15 amino acids. Of all the DNA, just the CDR3 is kept, 45 bases in frame from base 1.

This sample is drawn from a study of cytomegalovirus exposure and HLA in healthy donors (dated by TCRdb to between 2016 and 2019). Regarding the study in general: An earlier analysis of roughly 570 of the donors reported about 300 Gb of sequence data and approximately 120 million unique TCR beta sequences obtained from some 170 million T cells. Both class I and class II loci were covered by HLA typing, at four-digit resolution. Using immunosequencing, the study profiled T cell repertoires from fewer than 700 subjects and related those repertoires to cytomegalovirus serostatus. Rather than drawing on any new phenotypic data, the later analysis identified candidate immune exposures from TCR beta sequences and the way those sequences occurred across donors. Among several hundred genotyped donors of the cohort, an average of roughly 230,000 unique TCR beta nucleotide sequences was sequenced per donor, of which about 19% were non-productive. The number of donors typed differed by locus, with 629-630 for A, B, C, DRB1 and DQB1, roughly 520 for DQA1, 600 to 610 for DPA1, and approximately 470 for DPB1. Genome-wide SNP genotypes for about 65% of the roughly 670 donors were used in a later genetic analysis, which treated that subset as a discovery cohort. Donor age, sex, ethnicity and CMV serostatus were collected together with the repertoire data. Because of strong linkage in the cohort, roughly 5 DR-DQ haplotypes were treated as single units for association and clustering. Approximately 300 gigabases of sequencing data and roughly 80 million unique TCR sequences made up an early release that covered roughly 670 HLA-typed donors. In an earlier analysis of 550 to 700 of the donors, high-throughput TCR beta sequencing was used to judge whether each TCR beta V gene segment behaved as functional or pseudogenic. High-throughput TCR immunosequencing, statistical association of individual TCRs with disease status, and machine learning were combined to predict cytomegalovirus infection status. Every repertoire in the discovery cohort had been generated on one and the same sequencing platform. A later analysis re-analyzed previously published TCR beta repertoires from roughly 690 donors and added high-resolution HLA genotyping to study TCR occurrence patterns. A separate validation cohort of roughly 110 different subjects was used in addition to the roughly 640-subject first cohort. The aim of the study was to test whether cataloging public T cell receptors could identify signatures of past pathogen exposure. Of the 300 to 450 genotyped donors, approximately 82% fell in the genetic ancestry cluster associated with self-reported Caucasian donors.

The paper's findings and limits, for the study overall: Because counts were too low, roughly 18 rarely observed V segments, including chromosome 9 orphons, were left out of the earlier analysis of 587 of the donors. The authors suggested that the approach could potentially be extended to other disease states and immunological phenotypes. According to a later analysis, most CMV-associated TCR beta chains appeared to be HLA-restricted, and the HLA associations seemed to be driven largely by CMV exposure. Some IMGT-functional V segments, including TRBV6-2 and TRBV6-3, could not be distinguished by the 87-base-pair reads and were therefore excluded. This cohort had only TCR beta chains sequenced, and the lack of alpha or paired-chain data limited which features could be detected. Immune exposure information for the cohort was limited to CMV serostatus. HLA typing was unavailable for some donors at each locus, so association tests used only the typed subset. Across donors, most TCR sequences were observed very rarely, whereas some public TCRs were present in many individuals. V-gene and J-gene trimming of TCR beta chains was associated with a missense DCLRE1C variant in a later genetic analysis, and the association was replicated in an independent cohort. In a later analysis, about 16,000 TCR beta sequences were associated with specific HLA alleles at a false discovery rate of 0.05. A later analysis found that HLA-associated TCR beta chains were more clonally expanded and had lower generation probabilities than equally common non-associated chains. The classifier was reported to diagnose cytomegalovirus status with high specificity and sensitivity in both the original and validation cohorts. A further reported finding was that TCR beta sequences accurately predicted the HLA-A and HLA-B alleles for most subjects in the first cohort. The study gave a list of some 150 TCR beta chains associated with cytomegalovirus. A later analysis reported that several top co-occurrence clusters appeared linked to parvovirus B19, influenza, CMV and Epstein-Barr virus. In a later analysis, the rate of TCR association differed among HLA loci, with DRB1 alleles having the most associated TCRs and HLA-C alleles having the fewest. An earlier analysis of 587 of the donors showed that most TCR beta V segments appeared in productive rearrangements either about 87% or about 30% of the time, which broadly matched IMGT annotations. Sequencing depth was assumed to be roughly uniform across donors in the presence/absence analyses, though that assumption may not hold. Three of the identified cytomegalovirus-associated TCR beta chains were confirmed in vitro to be specific for cytomegalovirus antigens. Assigning TCR associations to individual alleles was difficult when HLA alleles, especially DR and DQ, strongly co-occurred. A cluster of highly shared sequence variants was judged likely to represent a technical artifact of the sequencing pipeline. In a later genetic analysis, fewer N-insertions in productive TCRs were reported among donors in an Asian-associated ancestry cluster than the approximately 670-donor mean. Correlated functional status among segregating V segments might reflect linkage disequilibrium, but an unknown experimental factor could not be ruled out.

The receptor library was made with the immunoSEQ multiplex PCR assay. For the multiplex PCR, a mixture combining 60 forward primers for TCR Vbeta segments and 13 reverse primers for TCR Jbeta segments was used. The CDR3 region of rearranged TCR beta genes was amplified from genomic DNA with a multiplex PCR assay. On the Illumina HiSeq System, the amplified TCR beta libraries were sequenced as 87-base-pair reads. As for the authors' bioinformatics: A later analysis counted about 80 million unique TCR beta chains across the 690 or so repertoires, and 10 million to 11 million of these chains were shared by at least two donors. To remove PCR and sequencing errors, raw reads were error-corrected and collapsed into unique sequences using a nearest-neighbor algorithm that merged closely related sequences. CDR3 sequences were aligned to IMGT reference sequences to assign V, D and J gene segments. For a sequence to be retained, a match of at least six nucleotides was required to both a V gene segment and a J gene segment. A rearrangement was called productive if the CDR3 had no stop codons and remained in frame with V and J, and every other rearrangement was called non-productive. Following IMGT convention, CDR3 was defined as the stretch from the second conserved V-encoded cysteine up to the conserved J-encoded phenylalanine. In an earlier analysis of more than 550 of the donors, sequences lacking an unambiguous match to a single V gene segment were excluded. An earlier analysis of a few hundred of the donors called V segments functional above 56.7% productive rearrangements and segregating when the between-donor standard deviation exceeded 5%. A statistical classification framework was developed to diagnose cytomegalovirus status using the catalog of TCR beta chain sequences. In a later analysis, TCR nucleotide sequences were compared against IMGT/GENE-DB human TR gene sequences so that V and J genes could be assigned. A later analysis assigned CDR3 sequences and most-parsimonious VDJ recombination scenarios with the TCRdist pipeline. In a later analysis, each TCR beta chain was defined by its CDR3 amino acid sequence together with its V-gene family, and reads lacking a unique V-gene family were excluded. In a later analysis, several hundred highly shared, low-generation-probability nucleotide sequences were removed to address suspected cross-contamination and a sequencing artifact. For each public chain, a later analysis derived a clonal expansion index from normalized ranks of inferred template counts within each repertoire. In a later analysis, generation probabilities were computed with a VDJ recombination model fitted to out-of-frame rearrangements, and the resulting probabilities were checked against IGoR. A later analysis scored TCR-TCR, TCR-HLA and TCR-CMV co-occurrence with hypergeometric tests, applying a repertoire-size bias correction to TCR pairs. To estimate false discovery rates, a later analysis permuted the HLA or CMV assignments 20 times. A later analysis grouped co-occurring TCRs with DBSCAN, adding TCRdist sequence similarity when clustering within HLA-allele-positive subsets. Co-occurrence clustering excluded repertoires with fewer than 30,000 or more than 120,000 public chains, plus five with anomalous nucleotide sharing. In its TCRdb copy, this immuneACCESS table keeps in-frame sequences only and misses some clones. Where compared with another copy, unresolved V genes explain less than half of these, and the others have no known cause. V, J and clone size are taken as reported in that table, and D and trimming were inferred from the DNA itself. For this sample the table gives fewer than 200,000 clones, of which roughly 80% were detected only once. The ten biggest clones cover about 0.8% of the sample.

This chain is built from TRBV4-1 and TRBJ2-7; the D segment could be TRBD1, given 5 matching bases. This TCR was recovered from a woman in her late teens or twenties in good health and CMV-seronegative. Material for sequencing was PBMCs. The encoded CDR3 is CASSQAYRLHYEQYF. DNA sequence: TGCGCCAGCAGCCAAGCATACAGGCTCCACTACGAGCAGTACTTC.